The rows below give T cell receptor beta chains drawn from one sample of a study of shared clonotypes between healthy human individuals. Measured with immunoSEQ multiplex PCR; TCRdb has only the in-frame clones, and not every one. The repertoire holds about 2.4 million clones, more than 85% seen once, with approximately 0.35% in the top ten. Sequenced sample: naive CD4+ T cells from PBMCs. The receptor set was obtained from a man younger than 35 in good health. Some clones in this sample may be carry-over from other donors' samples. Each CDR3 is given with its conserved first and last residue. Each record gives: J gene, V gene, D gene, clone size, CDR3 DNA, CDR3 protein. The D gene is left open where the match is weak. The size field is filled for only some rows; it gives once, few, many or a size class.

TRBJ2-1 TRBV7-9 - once TGTGCCAGCACCCCAGCGGGTAGAGATGAGCAGTTCTTC CASTPAGRDEQFF
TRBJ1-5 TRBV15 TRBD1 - TGTGCCACGGGCAGGGGGGGATATAGCAATCAGCCCCAGCATTTT CATGRGGYSNQPQHF
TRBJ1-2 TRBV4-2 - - TGTGCCAGCAGCCTAGGACGCACGGATGGCTACACCTTC CASSLGRTDGYTF
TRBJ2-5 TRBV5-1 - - TGCGCCAGCAGCTTGGGGGGATTGATACAGGAGACCCAGTACTTC CASSLGGLIQETQYF
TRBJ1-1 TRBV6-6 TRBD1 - TGTGCCAGCAGTTACGTACAGGGGTACACTGAAGCTTTCTTT CASSYVQGYTEAFF
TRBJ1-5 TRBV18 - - TGTGCCAGCTCCCCCCCGGGGAGTCATCAGCCCCAGCATTTT CASSPPGSHQPQHF
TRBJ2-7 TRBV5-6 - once TGTGCCAGCAGCTCTGGTTATTGGGGGCCGGACGAGCAGTACTTC CASSSGYWGPDEQYF
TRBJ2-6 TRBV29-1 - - TGCAGCGTTCGGACCTCTGGGGCCAACGTCCTGACTTTC CSVRTSGANVLTF
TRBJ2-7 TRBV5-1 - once TGCGCCAGCTCTCCGGGACGGCCCTCCTACGAGCAGTACTTC CASSPGRPSYEQYF
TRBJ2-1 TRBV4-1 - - TGCGCCAGCACCCTTACAGCCTCCTACAATGAGCAGTTCTTC CASTLTASYNEQFF
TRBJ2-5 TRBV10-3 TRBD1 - TGTGCCATCAGTGAGCTTACTGGGACAGGGGTGGAGACCCAGTACTTC CAISELTGTGVETQYF
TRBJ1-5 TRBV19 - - TGTGCCAGTAGTATTGGCGGGTCCGGGCAGCCCCAGCATTTT CASSIGGSGQPQHF
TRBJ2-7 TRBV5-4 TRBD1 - TGTGCCAGCAGCCCGCCGGGACAGGGTAAATACGAGCAGTACTTC CASSPPGQGKYEQYF
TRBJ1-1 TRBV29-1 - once TGCAGCGTTGAAAGAACGACAGGGAACACTGAAGCTTTCTTT CSVERTTGNTEAFF
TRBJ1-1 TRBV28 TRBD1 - TGTGCCAGCAGACGACAGGGGGGTTCTTCGGCTTTCTTT CASRRQGGSSAFF
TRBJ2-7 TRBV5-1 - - TGCGCCAGCAGCTTGGTCACCGGGGCCTACGAGCAGTACTTC CASSLVTGAYEQYF
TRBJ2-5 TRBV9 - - TGTGCCAGCAGCCCCAGGCCCTCCCTGGAGACCCAGTACTTC CASSPRPSLETQYF
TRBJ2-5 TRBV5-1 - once TGCGCCAGCAGCTTGCGCTTTTCCCAGCTGAGGGGTCAATTAAAGACCCAGTACTTC CASSLRFSQLRGQLKTQYF